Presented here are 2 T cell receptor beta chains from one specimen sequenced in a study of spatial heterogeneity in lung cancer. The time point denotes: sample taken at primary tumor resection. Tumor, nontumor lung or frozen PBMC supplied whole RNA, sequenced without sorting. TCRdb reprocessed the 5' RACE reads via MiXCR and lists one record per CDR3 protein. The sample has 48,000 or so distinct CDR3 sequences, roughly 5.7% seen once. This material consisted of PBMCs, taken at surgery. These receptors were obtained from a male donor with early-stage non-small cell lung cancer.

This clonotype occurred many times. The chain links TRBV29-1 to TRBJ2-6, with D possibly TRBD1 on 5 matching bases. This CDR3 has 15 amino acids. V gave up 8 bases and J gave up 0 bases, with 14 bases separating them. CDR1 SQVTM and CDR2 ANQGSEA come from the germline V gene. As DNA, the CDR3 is TGCAGCCCTCCAGGGATTAGCTCTGGGGCCAACGTCCTGACTTTC. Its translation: CSPPGISSGANVLTF.

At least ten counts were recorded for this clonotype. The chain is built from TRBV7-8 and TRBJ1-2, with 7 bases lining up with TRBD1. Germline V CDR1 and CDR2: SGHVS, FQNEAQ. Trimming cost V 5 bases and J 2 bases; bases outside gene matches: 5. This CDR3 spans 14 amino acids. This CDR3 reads CASSRGQENYGYTF. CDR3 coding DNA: TGTGCCAGCAGCCGCGGACAGGAGAACTATGGCTACACCTTC.